The following is a T cell receptor beta chain sequence with its context. As yet, its antigen is unknown. This PCR relied on a set of 60 Vbeta primers and 13 Jbeta primers. Produced via immunoSEQ multiplex PCR; TCRdb's table is partial and in-frame only. The sample has about 130,000 clones, more than 80% seen once. The CDR3 runs 15 residues. Germline V lookup: CDR1 SGHTA, CDR2 FQGNSA. V dropped 5 bases and J dropped 2; count of bases not matched to a gene: 5. There were likely unrecorded immune exposures, though donors were nominally healthy when sampled. The sample belongs to a study of cytomegalovirus exposure and HLA in healthy donors. Overall study context: For the 300 to 400 genotyped donors, about 81% fell within the Caucasian-associated ancestry cluster.

General study results and limits: Analysis performed later found 16,951 TCR beta sequences associated with HLA alleles at 0.05 false discovery rate.

The chain has TRBV7-2 and TRBJ2-7, with TRBD2 matching 11 bases. The clonotype was recovered from a woman between 25 and 40 years old in good health and CMV-seropositive. The sequencing sample was made of PBMCs. CDR3 amino acids: CASSLTTSGAYEQYF. CDR3 bases: TGTGCCAGCAGCCTGACGACTAGCGGGGCCTACGAGCAGTACTTC.